The entry below describes one T cell receptor (beta chain). Its antigen remains undetermined. Per-nucleotide qualities are absent, and no much larger clonotype sits a single base away. These data come from a study of early stage breast cancer tumors (dated by TCRdb to 2017 to 2019). About the full investigation: Of the roughly 15 invasive breast tumors, about a dozen were found to be estrogen receptor-positive, progesterone receptor-positive and HER2-negative. Most of the 12 ER+/PR+/HER2- tumors were invasive ductal carcinomas, while the other four were invasive lobular carcinomas. On average, each sample got about 9.3-fold read coverage. Across all samples, a few million templates representing under 1.3 million unique clonotypes were detected.

The study profiled bulk TCR beta-chain repertoires in matched peripheral blood, tumor and adjacent normal breast tissue taken from about 15 patients with early-stage breast cancer. Before surgery, roughly 4.5-11 mL of whole blood was collected into EDTA tubes and then processed within 2 hours. Ficoll-Paque centrifugation in SepMate-50 tubes was used to isolate peripheral blood mononuclear cells. PBMCs were cryopreserved in around 90% FBS with roughly 10% DMSO in aliquots of roughly 1.9 to 4.5 million cells and stored in liquid nitrogen. The Qiagen AllPrep DNA/RNA Mini kit was used for genomic DNA extraction. Summary of the overall study and its limitations: Chain pairing and functional markers such as CD4, CD8 and FOXP3 were missed by bulk genomic DNA sequencing of unsorted cells. Compared with adjacent normal breast tissue, tumors had approximately 2.5-fold higher T cell density and higher clonality. Because the cohort was small, a breakdown by tumor subtype could not be done. Enriched TCRB sequences shared across patients were mostly commonly generated sequences, unlikely to play an important role in the tumor microenvironment. Repertoires from blood and normal breast were more alike than repertoires from blood and tumor, and in about 90% of the 16 patients, comparing each tissue with blood separated tumor from normal.

The CDR1 and CDR2 encoded by the germline V gene are SNHLY and FYNNEI. The CDR3 goes from the cysteine to the phenylalanine over 13 residues. Here the CDR3 DNA is all that survives: 39 bases in frame from base 1. The junction carries 11 bases between V and J, which are trimmed by 1 base and 10 bases respectively. Each sample was amplified as two independent genomic DNA replicates: approximately 550 ng for blood and about 1.4 ug for tumor or normal breast. TCRB sequencing of genomic DNA was carried out with the ImmunoSeq Intro kit according to the manufacturer's instructions. The multiplex PCR ran for around 30 cycles using proprietary primers and spike-in control sequences for absolute quantification. An 87-bp fragment spanning the CDR3 and flanking V and J genes was sequenced with single-end 150-bp reads. Seven samples, each with two replicates, were multiplexed per lane of an Illumina MiSeq using version 3.0 chemistry. The original methods were these. Raw data were processed with the vendor's proprietary pipeline, and both replicates were merged into a single result per sample. A clonotype was defined as productive rearrangements that share the same V-gene family, CDR3 amino acid sequence and J-gene segment. Clonality was computed as 1 minus the normalized Shannon entropy (Pielou evenness) of TCRB abundances. To estimate T cell density, the total number of templates was divided by the input cell count, which was inferred from how much DNA went in. Recon was used with default parameters to estimate total repertoire diversity and clonality. A clonotype counted as tumor-enriched if its abundance in tumor exceeded 0.1% and was at least 32-fold higher than its abundance in normal breast. What TCRdb holds here is the immuneACCESS table cut down to in-frame rearrangements. Part of the clones is not present; checked against another copy, under half of the missing clones reflect an unresolved V gene, and the others are unexplained. V and J calls and clone size come straight from that table; D and trimming were deduced from the DNA. The sample has approximately 54,000 clones on record, more than 70% of them singletons. The ten largest clones take up around 3.6% of the sample.

This TCR was recovered from a person in their forties with breast cancer. The sequencing sample was made of blood. Recombination connected TRBV2 to TRBJ2-1, with the D gene not confidently named. The DNA sequence follows: TGTGCCAGCAGTGAAGAAACTACCACAGAGCAGTTCTTC. Translation gives CASSEETTTEQFF.